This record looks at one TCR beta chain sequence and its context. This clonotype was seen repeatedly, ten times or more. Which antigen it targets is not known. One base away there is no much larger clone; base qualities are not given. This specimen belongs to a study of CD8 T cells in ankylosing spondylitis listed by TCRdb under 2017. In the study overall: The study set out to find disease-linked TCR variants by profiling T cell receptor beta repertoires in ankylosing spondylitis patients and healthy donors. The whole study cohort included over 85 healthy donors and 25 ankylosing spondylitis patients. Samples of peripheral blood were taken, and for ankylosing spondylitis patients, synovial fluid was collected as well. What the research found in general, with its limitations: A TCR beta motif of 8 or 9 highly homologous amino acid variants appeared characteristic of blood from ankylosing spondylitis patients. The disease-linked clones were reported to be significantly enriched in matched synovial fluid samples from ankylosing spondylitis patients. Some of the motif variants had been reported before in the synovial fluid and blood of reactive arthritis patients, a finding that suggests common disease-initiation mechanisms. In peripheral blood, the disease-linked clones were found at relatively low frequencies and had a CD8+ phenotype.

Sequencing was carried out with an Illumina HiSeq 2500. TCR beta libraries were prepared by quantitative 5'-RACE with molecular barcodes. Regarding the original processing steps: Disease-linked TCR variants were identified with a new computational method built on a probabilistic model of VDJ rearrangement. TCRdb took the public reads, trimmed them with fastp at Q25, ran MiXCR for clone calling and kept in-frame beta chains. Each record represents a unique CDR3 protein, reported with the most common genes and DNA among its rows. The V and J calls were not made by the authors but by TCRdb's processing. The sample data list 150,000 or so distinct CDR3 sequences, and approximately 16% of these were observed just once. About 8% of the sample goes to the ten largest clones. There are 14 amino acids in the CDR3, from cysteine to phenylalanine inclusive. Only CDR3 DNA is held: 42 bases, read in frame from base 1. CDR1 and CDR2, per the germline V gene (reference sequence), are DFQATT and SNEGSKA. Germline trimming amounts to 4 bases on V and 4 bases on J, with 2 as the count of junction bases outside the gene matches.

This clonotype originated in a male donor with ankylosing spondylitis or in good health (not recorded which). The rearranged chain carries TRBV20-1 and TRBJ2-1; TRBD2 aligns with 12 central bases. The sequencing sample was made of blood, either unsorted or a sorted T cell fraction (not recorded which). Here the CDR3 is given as CSATLAGGYNEQFF. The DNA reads TGCAGTGCTACGCTAGCGGGAGGGTACAATGAGCAGTTCTTC.